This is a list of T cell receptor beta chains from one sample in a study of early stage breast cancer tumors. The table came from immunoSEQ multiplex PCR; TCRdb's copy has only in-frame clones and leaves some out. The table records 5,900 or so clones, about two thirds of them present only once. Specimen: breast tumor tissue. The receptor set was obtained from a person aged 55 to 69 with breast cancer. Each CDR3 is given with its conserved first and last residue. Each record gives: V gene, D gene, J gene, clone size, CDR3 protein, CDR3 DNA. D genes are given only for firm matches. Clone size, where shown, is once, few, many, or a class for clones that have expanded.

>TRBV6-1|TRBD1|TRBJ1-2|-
CASSGKTGGTANYGYTF
TGTGCCAGCAGTGGTAAGACAGGGGGGACAGCTAACTATGGCTACACCTTC
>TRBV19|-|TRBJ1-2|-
CASSTTTLYGYTF
TGTGCCAGTAGTACGACAACCCTCTATGGCTACACCTTC
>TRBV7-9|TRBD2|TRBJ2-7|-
CASSDDLTSGGYKQYF
TGTGCCAGCAGCGACGACCTGACTAGCGGGGGTTATAAGCAGTACTTC
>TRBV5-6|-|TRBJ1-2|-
CASSLGQGDYGYTF
TGTGCCAGCAGCTTGGGGCAGGGTGACTATGGCTACACCTTC
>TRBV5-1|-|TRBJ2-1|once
CASAEGGSYNEQFF
TGCGCCAGCGCCGAGGGGGGGTCCTACAATGAGCAGTTCTTC
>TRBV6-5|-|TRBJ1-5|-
CASRPPGGNQPQHF
TGTGCCAGCAGGCCTCCGGGTGGCAATCAGCCCCAGCATTTT
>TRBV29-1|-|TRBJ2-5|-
CSVATGPQETQYF
TGCAGCGTTGCCACAGGACCCCAAGAGACCCAGTACTTC
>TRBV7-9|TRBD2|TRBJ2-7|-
CASSSRGGSLTSGTSEQYF
TGTGCCAGCAGCTCGAGGGGCGGGAGCCTGACTAGCGGGACAAGCGAGCAGTACTTC
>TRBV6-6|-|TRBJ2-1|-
CASSYSSGSFDEQFF
TGTGCCAGCAGTTACTCCTCAGGGAGCTTCGATGAGCAGTTCTTC
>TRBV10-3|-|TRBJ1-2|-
CAISESTLLRGYTF
TGTGCCATCAGTGAGTCGACTCTCTTGAGGGGCTACACCTTC
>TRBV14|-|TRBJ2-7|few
CASSQRRAVGGTYEQYF
TGTGCCAGCAGCCAAAGGAGGGCAGTGGGCGGTACCTACGAGCAGTACTTC
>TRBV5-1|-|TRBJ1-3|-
CASSLDRQGGNTIYF
TGCGCCAGCAGCTTGGACAGGCAGGGCGGAAACACCATATATTTT
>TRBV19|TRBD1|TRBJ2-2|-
CASSTPQGSNTGELFF
TGTGCCAGTAGTACCCCACAGGGGTCGAACACCGGGGAGCTGTTTTTT
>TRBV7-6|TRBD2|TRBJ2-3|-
CASSLGVAGMRDTQYF
TGTGCCAGCAGCTTGGGGGTAGCGGGGATGAGGGATACGCAGTATTTT
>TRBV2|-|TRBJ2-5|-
CASSVGRGETQYF
TGTGCCAGCAGTGTCGGGCGGGGAGAGACCCAGTACTTC
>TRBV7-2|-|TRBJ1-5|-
CASSSGTQENQPQHF
TGTGCCAGCAGCTCCGGGACTCAAGAAAATCAGCCCCAGCATTTT
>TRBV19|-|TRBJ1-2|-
CASSLGRGVYGYTF
TGTGCCAGTAGCCTTGGGCGGGGGGTTTATGGCTACACCTTC
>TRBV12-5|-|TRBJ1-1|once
CASGDRTEAFF
TGTGCTAGTGGTGATAGAACTGAAGCTTTCTTT